This T cell receptor beta chain was retrieved from a study of T cell responses to AZD1222 COVID-19 vaccine. Study at large: Samples with a second dose at about 4 or about 12 weeks were pooled together. Study-level results: Repertoires were obtained solely post-peak T cell response. In a largely white British group with more females than males, clonal diversity was possibly underestimated. At study baseline, merely roughly 6 AZD1222 recipients were seropositive.

V shed 4 bases and J shed 1 base, with 16 bases lying between them. Germline lookup yields CDR1 SEHNR and CDR2 FQNEAQ (reference sequence). CDR3 length: 16 amino acids. Comments on this clone: Its antigen is undetermined.

Clones were read by immunoSEQ multiplex PCR, and TCRdb kept only the in-frame ones, dropping some. The sample yields about 94,000 clones, 70% to 90% seen once. The clonotype was recovered from an adult in good health. The sample here was peripheral blood, taken on day 0 of AZD1222 vaccination. The chain couples TRBV7-9 to TRBJ2-5; D may be TRBD1 (6 bases). The DNA of the CDR3 is TGTGCCAGCAGCTCTTGGTACAGGGTCCTCCAAGAGACCCAGTACTTC. Translating it yields CASSSWYRVLQETQYF. The variable domain in full, completed from reference TRBV7-9 and TRBJ2-5, reads DTGVSQNPRHKITKRGQNVTFRCDPISEHNRLYWYRQTLGQGPEFLTYFQNEAQLEKSRLLSDRFSAERPKGSFSTLEIQRTEQGDSAMYLCASSSWYRVLQETQYFGPGTRLLVL.